This is a list of T cell receptor beta chains from one sample in a study of blood T cells in healthy people across ages. TCRdb re-analysed the 5' RACE reads in MiXCR, keeping a single row per CDR3 protein. The sample consists of 1.8 million or so distinct CDR3 sequences, about two fifths of them appearing once. The sample comprised blood. Receptor source: a human donor in good health. CDR3s include the opening cysteine and the closing phenylalanine or tryptophan. A D gene is named only where the DNA matches it firmly. Only part of the rows carry a size: once, few, many, or a class if the clone is expanded.

j_call d_call v_call clone_size cdr3_nt cdr3_aa
TRBJ2-7 - TRBV25-1 few TGTGCCAGCATCTCCTCTGGGAGTCGAGCCTACGAGCAGTACTTC CASISSGSRAYEQYF
TRBJ2-7 TRBD1 TRBV12-3/TRBV12-4 - TGTGCCAGCAGAACGACAGGGGGCCGTCGCTACGAGCAGTACTTC CASRTTGGRRYEQYF
TRBJ2-4 TRBD1 TRBV7-9 - TGTGCCAGCAGCCGGATGAGGACAGGGGGTGAGCAGTACTTC CASSRMRTGGEQYF
TRBJ2-6 - TRBV7-9 many TGTGCCAGCAGCACCCCGGGGTCTGGGGCCAACGTCCTGACTTTC CASSTPGSGANVLTF
TRBJ2-7 - TRBV9 many TGTGCCAGCAGCGTAGGCGCAGACACTTACGAGCAGTACTTC CASSVGADTYEQYF
TRBJ1-3 - TRBV29-1 - TGCAGCGCGACGCTCTCTGGAAACACCATATATTTT CSATLSGNTIYF
TRBJ1-2 - TRBV29-1 few TGCAGCGTTGTCGGCCGGGTGTCGTATGGCTACACCTTC CSVVGRVSYGYTF
TRBJ2-3 TRBD1 TRBV7-9 few TGTGCCAGCAGCACTAATGGACAGGGTGGGGACACAGATACGCAGTATTTT CASSTNGQGGDTDTQYF
TRBJ1-3 TRBD1 TRBV20-1 many TGCAGTGCTAGAGATCCCAGGGGGCACAACACCATATATTTT CSARDPRGHNTIYF
TRBJ2-2 - TRBV5-1 - TGCGCCAGCAGATCCGGGTTCAACACCGGGGAGCTGTTTTTT CASRSGFNTGELFF
TRBJ2-4 - TRBV5-1 many TGTGCCAGCAGTTTATCGGGTGTAGCCAAAAACATTCAGTACTTC CASSLSGVAKNIQYF
TRBJ1-4 - TRBV7-9 - TGTGCCAGCAGCTCACTTATGTTGTCAGGAGAAAAACTGTTTTTT CASSSLMLSGEKLFF
TRBJ1-1 - TRBV5-1 few TGCGCCAGCAGCGGGTACTCAAACACTGAAGCTTTCTTT CASSGYSNTEAFF
TRBJ2-4 - TRBV29-1 - TGCAGCGTTGAAGGCGCCTTATCCAAAAACATTCAGTACTTC CSVEGALSKNIQYF
TRBJ1-2 - TRBV7-9 - TGTGCCAGCAGCTTGAGAGGGGACGGGAAGCGGTATGGCTACACCTTC CASSLRGDGKRYGYTF
TRBJ1-1 - TRBV11-2 - TGTGCCAGCGGCTTGGGCTGGGGATATGAAGCTTTCTTT CASGLGWGYEAFF
TRBJ2-7 TRBD1 TRBV29-1 few TGCAGCGCCCGGGACAGAACCTACGAGCAGTACTTC CSARDRTYEQYF
TRBJ1-6 - TRBV15 few TGTGCCACCAGCCCCAAGATCCACTCCTATAATTCACCCCTCCACTTT CATSPKIHSYNSPLHF
TRBJ1-5 - TRBV6-2/TRBV6-3 few TGTGCCAGCAGTGGACCGGGAGGGGGAGGAGGCAATCAGCCCCAGCATTTT CASSGPGGGGGNQPQHF
TRBJ2-3 TRBD2 TRBV20-1 few TGCAGTGCTAGAGCCGAGACTAGCGGGGATACAGATACGCAGTATTTT CSARAETSGDTDTQYF
TRBJ2-7 TRBD2 TRBV5-1 - TGCGCCAGCAGCCCACCGGGGGGTAATAAGTTCTTC CASSPPGGNKFF
TRBJ2-7 - TRBV12-3/TRBV12-4 few TGTGCCAGCACCCCGAAGACTCATTCCTACGAGCAGTACTTC CASTPKTHSYEQYF
TRBJ2-7 TRBD2 TRBV7-2 - TGTGCCAGCAGCATGAGCGGGGGCTCCTACGAGCAGTACTTC CASSMSGGSYEQYF
TRBJ2-7 - TRBV5-1 few TGCGCCAGCAGCTTGGGGCTGACAAACTACGAGCAGTACTTC CASSLGLTNYEQYF
TRBJ2-1 - TRBV6-1 - TGTGCCAGCAGTGATTTGGAGGACAGGTTCTTC CASSDLEDRFF
TRBJ2-7 - TRBV20-1 few TGCAGTGCTAGAGGTCAGGGAAGGCATGAGCAGTACTTC CSARGQGRHEQYF
TRBJ2-1 TRBD2 TRBV10-3 - TGTGCCATCAGTGAGAAGCGGGGGGGTAACAATGAGCAGTTCTTC CAISEKRGGNNEQFF
TRBJ1-1 - TRBV7-2 - TGTGCCAGCAGCTTAGTCGGTTACACCGCGAACACTGAAGCTTTCTTT CASSLVGYTANTEAFF
TRBJ1-1 - TRBV12-3/TRBV12-4 - TGTGCCAGCAGTTTAGGACAGGACTCCCCTAGGGGGACTGAAGCTTTCTTT CASSLGQDSPRGTEAFF
TRBJ2-1 TRBD2 TRBV29-1 many TGCAGCGTTAGTTCTAGCGGGAGCTACAATGAGCAGTTCTTC CSVSSSGSYNEQFF
TRBJ1-5 TRBD1 TRBV6-1 - TGTGCCAGCAGTCTAGAAGGGACAGGGAAATCCCCTCTGCCCCAGCATTTT CASSLEGTGKSPLPQHF
TRBJ1-2 TRBD1 TRBV4-3 - TGCGCCAGCAGCCAAGATTGGGACAGCTATGGCTACACCTTC CASSQDWDSYGYTF
TRBJ2-1 - TRBV12-3/TRBV12-4 - TGTGCCAGCAGTTTATTAGACGCCCGTGAGCAGTTCTTC CASSLLDAREQFF
TRBJ2-5 - TRBV19 few TGTGCCAGTAGTCCGGACACCGCTTCGGAGACCCAGTACTTC CASSPDTASETQYF
TRBJ2-6 - TRBV7-2 - TGTGCCAGCGAGAGAAAAGGCTCTGGGGCCAACGTCCTGACTTTC CASERKGSGANVLTF
TRBJ1-2 - TRBV7-2 - TGTGCCAGCAGCTTAGACAGATATTACCCCTGCACCTTC CASSLDRYYPCTF
TRBJ1-4 - TRBV7-2 - TGTGCCAGCAGCCCCTCGGGGGGCTACGGAGCAACTAATGAAAAACTGTTTTTT CASSPSGGYGATNEKLFF